The present entry profiles one T cell receptor beta chain with its context. What this receptor recognizes is not known. No much larger clonotype is one base removed from it; base qualities were not supplied. TCRbeta CDR3 regions were amplified from genomic DNA by means of the immunoSEQ Assay, a bias-controlled multiplex PCR. The paper's processing steps were these. Nucleated cell counts per sample were estimated from amplification of reference gene primers within the assay. To quantify the absolute abundance of each unique TCRbeta CDR3 rearrangement, sequence reads were collapsed and filtered. For each sample, productive Simpson clonality was calculated by taking the square root of Simpson's diversity index across productive rearrangements. TCRdb stores this immuneACCESS table with in-frame sequences only. Part of the clones is absent; in the studies checked, under half of the shortfall reflects unresolved V genes, and no reason is known for the rest. The V and J calls and clone size are taken from that table; D and trimming were inferred from the DNA. In this sample the table shows about 270,000 clones, about nine tenths of which occur a single time. Together, the top ten hold less than 3% of the sample.

Clipping removes 1 base from V and 5 bases from J, with 5 as the unmatched junction base count. In the germline V gene (reference sequence), CDR1 corresponds to SGHNT and CDR2 to YYREEE. The CDR3 spans 17 residues, from the cysteine through the phenylalanine. Left in the record is the CDR3 DNA by itself, 51 bases read in frame from the first base. The data derive from a study of blood T cell repertoires in COVID-19 (dated by TCRdb to the early 2020s). Study-level background: The collaborator samples originated in the United States, Italy and Spain and spanned the acute and convalescent phases of COVID-19. The repertoires were made available in a free public database intended to serve as a resource for research on the immune response to SARS-CoV-2. The samples were drawn from two sources: the first 160 participants of the ongoing ImmuneRACE study, and 1,000 to 1,500 subjects contributed by 6 global collaborators. The material from the prospective study consisted of cDNA or gDNA derived from T cells, B-cell-depleted T cells, or PBMCs. Subjects who had been exposed to COVID-19, were actively infected with it, or had recovered from it provided the deeply sampled blood TCRbeta repertoires that made up the dataset. The sample metadata nearly always contained a de-identified subject ID, COVID-19 status, age in years and sex. Where available, HLA class I and class II types were obtained from metadata supplied by the sample provider rather than from assay-based typing. Results the study describes overall, beyond this receptor: How much clinical and demographic metadata was included differed by source and by participant, and the metadata was provided uncurated.

Participants in the prospective study were aged roughly 18 to 100 years, lived in 24 United States geographic areas, and enrolled through a virtual design. Cohort assignment in the prospective study relied on participant-reported clinical history from a screening survey and a study questionnaire. Recovered participants in ImmuneRACE Cohort 3 were defined as having two consecutive negative NP/OP PCR tests, clearance from a healthcare professional, or resolution of symptoms. In the prospective study, whole blood, serum and a nasopharyngeal or oropharyngeal swab were collected from each participant by mobile phlebotomists. Prospective study participants could optionally give additional blood draws and questionnaires over an approximately two-month period. Before DNA extraction, blood samples from the prospective study were shipped at room temperature or frozen.

Sequenced material: PBMCs or T cells enriched from blood (not recorded which). The chain joins TRBV5-4 to TRBJ2-1; 14 junctional bases match TRBD2. The source of this sequence is a woman between 45 and 65 years old who had recovered from COVID-19. CDR3 loop: CASSLKGLAGVHNEQFF. The sequence in DNA is TGTGCCAGCAGCTTGAAGGGACTAGCGGGAGTCCACAATGAGCAGTTCTTC.